The sequence of this T cell receptor (beta chain) was determined in a study of T cells in Graves' hyperthyroidism and ophthalmopathy. The overall study: Staff took peripheral blood when the initial diagnosis was made, before any treatment began.

Losses at the gene ends were 4 bases for V and 4 bases for J; bases not matched to a gene: 9. The CDR3 extends over 16 amino acids. CDR1 LGHDT and CDR2 YNNKEL come from the germline V gene (reference sequence). This clonotype was picked up many times. It was RNA transcripts that yielded the amplified TCR beta CDR3 regions. HTBI primers were used for first-round RT-PCR of the TCR CDR3. Each CDR3 protein is one row after TCRdb ran MiXCR on the multiplex PCR reads. The repertoire holds about 270,000 distinct CDR3 sequences, with approximately 20% as singletons. Sequenced material: blood. The rearrangement links TRBV3-1 to TRBJ2-3; 9 bases are a match to TRBD2. This clonotype was obtained from a man aged 30 to 45 with Graves' ophthalmopathy. The CDR3 here is CASSLPGTSNADTQYF. Written as DNA, the CDR3 is TGTGCCAGCAGCCTTCCCGGGACTAGCAACGCAGATACGCAGTATTTT.